The present TCR beta chain was sequenced within a study of blood T cell repertoires in COVID-19. Study overall: Sample material is recorded as cDNA or gDNA derived from T cells, B-cell-depleted T cells, or PBMCs.

Assay: immunoSEQ multiplex PCR; the TCRdb copy retains only in-frame clones and omits some. The sample lists about 97,000 clones, about 87% seen once, with 15% in the top ten. CDR1 is SNHLY, CDR2 FYNNEI, per germline. This CDR3 has 15 residues. V lost 2 bases, J lost 0 bases, and 8 bases lay in between. The TCR was taken from a human donor in a cohort sampled during active COVID-19. The chain combines TRBV2 with TRBJ1-5; D unresolved. Specimen: peripheral blood. The CDR3 DNA follows: TGTGCCAGCAGTGAATACACCTTTAGCAATCAGCCCCAGCATTTT. It is translated as CASSEYTFSNQPQHF.